This TCR beta chain is drawn from a study of T cells in Graves' hyperthyroidism and ophthalmopathy. Study summary: The initial diagnosis was the point when peripheral blood was collected, ahead of any treatment.

Using RNA transcripts as the source, TCR beta CDR3 regions were amplified. During a first-round RT-PCR of the TCR CDR3, the HTBI primer set was used. TCRdb used MiXCR to reprocess the multiplex PCR reads, holding one entry per CDR3 protein. The table lists under 550,000 distinct CDR3 sequences, 15% to 20% of them singletons. Germline CDR1 is SGHTA and CDR2 is FQGNSA. The CDR3 runs to 15 residues. Trimming shortened V by 5 bases and J by 5 bases, and 18 bases separated the two germline ends. Findings and caveats of the study: Most thyroid clonotypes that were expanded above 0.001 also turned up in blood. Researchers report that a 13 V-J model separated ophthalmopathy from stable hyperthyroidism.

Patients with uncontrolled infections, other autoimmune diseases, pregnancy or lactation were excluded. This clonotype was observed at least ten times. Its antigen remains unknown. The sequence came from a man aged 40-50 years with Graves' ophthalmopathy. This chain connects TRBV7-2 to TRBJ1-2; D may be TRBD1 (6 bases). Input material: blood. CDR3 region: CASSHPDRMGYGYTF. CDR3 nucleotides: TGTGCCAGCAGCCATCCAGACAGGATGGGGTATGGCTACACCTTC.